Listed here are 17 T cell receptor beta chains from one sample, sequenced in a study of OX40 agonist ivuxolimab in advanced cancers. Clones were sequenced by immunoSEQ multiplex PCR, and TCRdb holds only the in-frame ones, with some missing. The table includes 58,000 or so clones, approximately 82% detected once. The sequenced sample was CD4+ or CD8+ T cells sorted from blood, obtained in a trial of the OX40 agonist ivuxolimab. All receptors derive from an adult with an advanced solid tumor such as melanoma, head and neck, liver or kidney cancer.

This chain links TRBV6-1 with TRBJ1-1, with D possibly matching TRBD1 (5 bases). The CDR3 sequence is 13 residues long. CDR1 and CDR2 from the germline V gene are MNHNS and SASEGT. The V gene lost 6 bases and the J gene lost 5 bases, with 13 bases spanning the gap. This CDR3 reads CASRRHGATEAFF. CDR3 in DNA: TGTGCCAGCAGGAGGCACGGGGCAACTGAAGCTTTCTTT.

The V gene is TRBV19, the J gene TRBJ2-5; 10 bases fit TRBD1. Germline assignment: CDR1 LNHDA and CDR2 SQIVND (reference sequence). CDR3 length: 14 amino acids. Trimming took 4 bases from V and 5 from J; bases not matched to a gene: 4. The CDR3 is CASSNRDRGETQYF. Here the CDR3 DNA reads TGTGCCAGTAGTAACCGGGACAGGGGCGAGACCCAGTACTTC.

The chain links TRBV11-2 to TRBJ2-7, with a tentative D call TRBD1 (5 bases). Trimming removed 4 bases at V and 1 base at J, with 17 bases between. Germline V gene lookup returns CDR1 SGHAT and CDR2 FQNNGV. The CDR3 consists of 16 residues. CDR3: CASSSDSHQGSYEQYF. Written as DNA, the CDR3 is TGTGCCAGCAGCTCTGACTCCCACCAGGGATCCTACGAGCAGTACTTC.

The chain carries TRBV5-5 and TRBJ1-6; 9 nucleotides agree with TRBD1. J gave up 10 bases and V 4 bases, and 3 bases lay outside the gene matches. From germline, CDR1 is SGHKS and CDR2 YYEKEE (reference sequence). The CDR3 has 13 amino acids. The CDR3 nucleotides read TGTGCCAGCAGCCGGGACAGGGCCTCACCCCTCCACTTT. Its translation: CASSRDRASPLHF.

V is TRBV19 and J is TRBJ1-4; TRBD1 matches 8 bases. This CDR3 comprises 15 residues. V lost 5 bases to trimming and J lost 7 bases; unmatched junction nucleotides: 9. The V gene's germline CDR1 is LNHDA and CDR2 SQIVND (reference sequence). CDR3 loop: CASSFLGQGVEKLFF. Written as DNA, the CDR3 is TGTGCCAGTAGTTTCCTTGGACAGGGTGTTGAAAAACTGTTTTTT.

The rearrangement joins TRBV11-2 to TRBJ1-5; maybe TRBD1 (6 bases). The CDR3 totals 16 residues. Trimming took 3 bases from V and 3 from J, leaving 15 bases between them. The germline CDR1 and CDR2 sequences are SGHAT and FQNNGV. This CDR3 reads CASSFRGVPYNQPQHF. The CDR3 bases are TGTGCCAGCAGCTTTAGGGGGGTCCCCTACAATCAGCCCCAGCATTTT.

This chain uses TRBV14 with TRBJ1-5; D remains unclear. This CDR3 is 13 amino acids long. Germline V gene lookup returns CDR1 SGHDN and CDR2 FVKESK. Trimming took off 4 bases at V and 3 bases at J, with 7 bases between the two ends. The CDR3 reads CASSLSPNQPQHF. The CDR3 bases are TGTGCCAGCAGCCTATCCCCCAATCAGCCCCAGCATTTT.

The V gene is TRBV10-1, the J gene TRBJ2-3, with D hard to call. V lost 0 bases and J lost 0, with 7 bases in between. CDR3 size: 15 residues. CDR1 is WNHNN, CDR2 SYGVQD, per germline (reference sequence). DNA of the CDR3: TGCGCCAGCAGTGAGTCGTTGTCTAGCACAGATACGCAGTATTTT. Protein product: CASSESLSSTDTQYF.

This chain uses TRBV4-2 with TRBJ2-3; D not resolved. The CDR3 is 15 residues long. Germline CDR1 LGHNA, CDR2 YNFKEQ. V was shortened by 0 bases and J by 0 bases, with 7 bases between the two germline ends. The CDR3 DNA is TGTGCCAGCAGCCAAGATTTCGCTAGCACAGATACGCAGTATTTT. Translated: CASSQDFASTDTQYF.

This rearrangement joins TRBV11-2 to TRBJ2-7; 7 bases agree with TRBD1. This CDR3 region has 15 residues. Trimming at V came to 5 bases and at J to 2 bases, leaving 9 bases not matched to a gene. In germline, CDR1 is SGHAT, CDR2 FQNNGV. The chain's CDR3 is CASSKPGQSPYEQYF. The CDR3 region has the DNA TGTGCCAGCAGCAAACCGGGACAGAGTCCCTACGAGCAGTACTTC.

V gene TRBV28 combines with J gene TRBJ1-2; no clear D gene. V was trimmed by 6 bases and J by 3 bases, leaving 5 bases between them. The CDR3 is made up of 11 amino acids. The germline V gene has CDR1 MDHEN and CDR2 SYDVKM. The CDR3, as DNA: TGTGCCAGCAGCGAGGACTATGGCTACACCTTC. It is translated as CASSEDYGYTF.

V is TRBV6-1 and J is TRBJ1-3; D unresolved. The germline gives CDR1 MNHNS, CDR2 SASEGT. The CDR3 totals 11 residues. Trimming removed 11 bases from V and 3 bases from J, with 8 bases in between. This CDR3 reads CAVGSGNTIYF. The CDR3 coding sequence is TGTGCCGTAGGGAGTGGAAACACCATATATTTT.

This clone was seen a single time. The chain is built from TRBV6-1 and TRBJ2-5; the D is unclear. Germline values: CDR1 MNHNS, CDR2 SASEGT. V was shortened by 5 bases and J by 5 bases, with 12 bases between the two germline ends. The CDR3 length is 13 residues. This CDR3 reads CASSSRPYETQYF. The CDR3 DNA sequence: TGTGCCAGCAGTTCCCGGCCGTATGAGACCCAGTACTTC.

As DNA, the CDR3 is TGCGCCAGCAGTGAAATGGGTTACACTGAAGCTTTCTTT. This translates into CASSEMGYTEAFF. V gene TRBV10-2 combines with J gene TRBJ1-1; D gene unclear. The CDR3 is 13 amino acids. Trimming took off 3 bases at V and 3 bases at J, with 8 bases between the two ends. Germline CDR1 and CDR2: WSHSY and SAAADI.

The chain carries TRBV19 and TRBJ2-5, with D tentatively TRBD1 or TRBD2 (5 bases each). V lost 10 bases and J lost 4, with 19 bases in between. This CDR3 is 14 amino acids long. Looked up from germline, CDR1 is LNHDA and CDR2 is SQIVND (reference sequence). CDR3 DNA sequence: TGTGCCACCCACGAGGGAAGGGGCACAGAGACCCAGTACTTC. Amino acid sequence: CATHEGRGTETQYF.

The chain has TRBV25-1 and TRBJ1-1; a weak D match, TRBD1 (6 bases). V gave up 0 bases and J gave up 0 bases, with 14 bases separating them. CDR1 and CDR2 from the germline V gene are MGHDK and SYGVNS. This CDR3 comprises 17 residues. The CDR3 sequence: CASSEYPGQLMNTEAFF. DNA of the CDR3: TGTGCCAGCAGTGAATACCCGGGACAATTAATGAACACTGAAGCTTTCTTT.

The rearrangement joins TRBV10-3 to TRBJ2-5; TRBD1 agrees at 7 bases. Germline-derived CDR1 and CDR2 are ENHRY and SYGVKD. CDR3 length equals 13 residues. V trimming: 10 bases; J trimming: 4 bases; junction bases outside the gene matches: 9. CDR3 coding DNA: TGTGCCACCTCGACAGGGTGGGGAGAGACCCAGTACTTC. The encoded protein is CATSTGWGETQYF.